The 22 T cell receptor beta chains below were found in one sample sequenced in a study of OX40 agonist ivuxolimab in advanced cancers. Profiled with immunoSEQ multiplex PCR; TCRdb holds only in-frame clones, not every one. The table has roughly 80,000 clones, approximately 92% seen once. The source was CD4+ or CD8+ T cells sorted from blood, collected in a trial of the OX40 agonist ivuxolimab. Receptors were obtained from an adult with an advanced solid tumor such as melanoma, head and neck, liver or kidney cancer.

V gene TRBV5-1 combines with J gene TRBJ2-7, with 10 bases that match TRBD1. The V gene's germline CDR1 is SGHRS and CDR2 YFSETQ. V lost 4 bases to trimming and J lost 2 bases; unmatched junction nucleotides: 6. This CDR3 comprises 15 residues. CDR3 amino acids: CASSPGTGEAYEQYF. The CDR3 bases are TGCGCCAGCAGCCCCGGGACAGGGGAGGCCTACGAGCAGTACTTC.

The DNA for the CDR3 is TGTGCCAGCTCAGGGGCCGGACTCGCGAACACCGGGGAGCTGTTTTTT. Translated: CASSGAGLANTGELFF. The chain joins TRBV18 to TRBJ2-2; D is tentatively TRBD1 or TRBD2 (5 bases each). CDR1 is KGHSH, CDR2 LQKENI, per germline. The CDR3 runs 16 residues. V was pared by 5 bases and J by 0 bases, with 13 bases between.

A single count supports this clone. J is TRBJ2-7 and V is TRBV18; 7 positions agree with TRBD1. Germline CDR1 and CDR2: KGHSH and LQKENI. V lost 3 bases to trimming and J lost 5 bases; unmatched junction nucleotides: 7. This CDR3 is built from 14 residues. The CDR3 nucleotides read TGTGCCAGCTCACCGATCACAGGGGTAGACGAGCAGTACTTC. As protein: CASSPITGVDEQYF.

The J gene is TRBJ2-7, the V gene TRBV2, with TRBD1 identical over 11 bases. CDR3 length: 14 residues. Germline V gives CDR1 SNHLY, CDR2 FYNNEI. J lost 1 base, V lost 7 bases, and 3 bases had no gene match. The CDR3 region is CASKGDRGSYEQYF. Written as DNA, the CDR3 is TGTGCCAGCAAAGGGGACAGGGGGTCCTACGAGCAGTACTTC.

The CDR3 DNA reads TGCGCCAGCAGCGCAACAGGGGGCTCCAAAAACATTCAGTACTTC. The encoded protein is CASSATGGSKNIQYF. The chain links TRBV5-1 to TRBJ2-4, with 9 bases matching TRBD1. CDR1 and CDR2 from the germline V gene are SGHRS and YFSETQ. The CDR3 has 15 amino acids. V shed 4 bases, J shed 2 bases, and the junction held 4 bases outside the gene matches.

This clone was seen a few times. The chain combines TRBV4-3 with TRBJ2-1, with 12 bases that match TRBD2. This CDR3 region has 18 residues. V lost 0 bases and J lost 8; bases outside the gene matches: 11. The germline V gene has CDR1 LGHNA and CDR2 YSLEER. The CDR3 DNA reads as TGCGCCAGCAGCCAAGATGGGCTAGCGGGAGGGTTTGGTGATGAGCAGTTCTTC. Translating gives CASSQDGLAGGFGDEQFF.

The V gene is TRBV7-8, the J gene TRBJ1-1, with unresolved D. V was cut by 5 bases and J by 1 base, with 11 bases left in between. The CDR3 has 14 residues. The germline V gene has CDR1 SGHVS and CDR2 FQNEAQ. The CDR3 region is CASSLNTGNTEAFF. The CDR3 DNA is TGTGCCAGCAGCCTCAACACGGGGAACACTGAAGCTTTCTTT.

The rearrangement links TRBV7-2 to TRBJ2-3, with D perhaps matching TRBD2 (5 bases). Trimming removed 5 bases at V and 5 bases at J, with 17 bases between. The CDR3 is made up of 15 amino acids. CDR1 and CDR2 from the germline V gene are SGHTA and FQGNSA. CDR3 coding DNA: TGTGCCAGCAGCCCTAACCGGACTGGACGAGATACGCAGTATTTT. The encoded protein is CASSPNRTGRDTQYF.

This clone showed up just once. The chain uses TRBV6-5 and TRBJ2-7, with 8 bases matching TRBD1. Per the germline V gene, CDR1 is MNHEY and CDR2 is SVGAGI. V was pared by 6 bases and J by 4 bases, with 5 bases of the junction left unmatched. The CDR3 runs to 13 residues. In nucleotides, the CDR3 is TGTGCCAGCAGCCCAGGGGGCGGTTACGAGCAGTACTTC. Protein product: CASSPGGGYEQYF.

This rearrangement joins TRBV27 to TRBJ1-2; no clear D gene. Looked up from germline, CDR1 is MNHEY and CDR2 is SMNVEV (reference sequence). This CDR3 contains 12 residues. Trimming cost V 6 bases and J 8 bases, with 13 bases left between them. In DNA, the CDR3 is TGTGCCAGCAGAGGACCAGTCGGGGGCTACACCTTC. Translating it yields CASRGPVGGYTF.

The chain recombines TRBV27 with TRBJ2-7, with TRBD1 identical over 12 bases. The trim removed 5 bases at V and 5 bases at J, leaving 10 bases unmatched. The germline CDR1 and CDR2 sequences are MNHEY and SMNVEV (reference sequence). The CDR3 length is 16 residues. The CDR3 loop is CASSLSTGTGGNEQYF. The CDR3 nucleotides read TGTGCCAGCAGTCTCTCAACCGGGACAGGGGGCAACGAGCAGTACTTC.

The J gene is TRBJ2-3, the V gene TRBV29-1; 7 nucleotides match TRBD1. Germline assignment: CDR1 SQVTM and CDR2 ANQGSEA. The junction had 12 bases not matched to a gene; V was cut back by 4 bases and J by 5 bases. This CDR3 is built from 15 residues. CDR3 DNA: TGCAGCGTTGTAGAACAGGGGCGTGCCATAGATACGCAGTATTTT. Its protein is CSVVEQGRAIDTQYF.

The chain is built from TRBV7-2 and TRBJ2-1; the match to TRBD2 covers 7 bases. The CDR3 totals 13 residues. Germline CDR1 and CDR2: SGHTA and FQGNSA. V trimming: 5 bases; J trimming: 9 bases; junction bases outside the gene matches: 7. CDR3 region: CASSTGLTREQFF. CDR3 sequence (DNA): TGTGCCAGCAGCACGGGACTAACCCGTGAGCAGTTCTTC.

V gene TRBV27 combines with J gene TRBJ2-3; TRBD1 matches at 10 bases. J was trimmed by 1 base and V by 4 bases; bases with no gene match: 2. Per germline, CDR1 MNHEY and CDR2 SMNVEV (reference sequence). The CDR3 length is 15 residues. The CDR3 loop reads CASSSGTGGTDTQYF. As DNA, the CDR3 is TGTGCCAGCAGTTCAGGGACAGGGGGCACAGATACGCAGTATTTT.

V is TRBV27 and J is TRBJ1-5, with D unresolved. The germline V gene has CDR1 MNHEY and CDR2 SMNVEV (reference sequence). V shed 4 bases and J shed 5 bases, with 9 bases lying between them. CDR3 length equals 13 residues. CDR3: CASSSRRDQPQHF. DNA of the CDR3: TGTGCCAGCAGTTCCAGGCGCGATCAGCCCCAGCATTTT.

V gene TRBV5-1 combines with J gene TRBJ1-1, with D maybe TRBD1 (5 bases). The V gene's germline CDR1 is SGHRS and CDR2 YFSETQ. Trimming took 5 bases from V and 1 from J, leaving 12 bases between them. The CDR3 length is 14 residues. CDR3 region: CASRGQGSNTEAFF. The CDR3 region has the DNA TGCGCCAGCAGGGGGCAGGGCTCGAACACTGAAGCTTTCTTT.

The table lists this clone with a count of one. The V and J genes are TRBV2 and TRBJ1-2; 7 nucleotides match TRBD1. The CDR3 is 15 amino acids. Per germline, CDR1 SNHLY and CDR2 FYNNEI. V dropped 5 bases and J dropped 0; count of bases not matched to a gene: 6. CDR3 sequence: CASSYTGVANYGYTF. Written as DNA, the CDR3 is TGTGCCAGCAGTTACACAGGGGTGGCTAACTATGGCTACACCTTC. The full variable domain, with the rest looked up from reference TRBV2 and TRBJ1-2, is EPEVTQTPSHQVTQMGQEVILRCVPISNHLYFYWYRQILGQKVEFLVSFYNNEISEKSEIFDDQFSVERPDGSNFTLKIRSTKLEDSAMYFCASSYTGVANYGYTFGSGTRLTVV.

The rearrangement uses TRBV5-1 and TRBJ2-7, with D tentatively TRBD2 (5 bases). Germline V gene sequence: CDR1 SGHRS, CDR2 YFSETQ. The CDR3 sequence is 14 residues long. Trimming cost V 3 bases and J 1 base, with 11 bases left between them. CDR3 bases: TGCGCCAGCAGCTGGGAAGGGAGATCCTACGAGCAGTACTTC. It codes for CASSWEGRSYEQYF.

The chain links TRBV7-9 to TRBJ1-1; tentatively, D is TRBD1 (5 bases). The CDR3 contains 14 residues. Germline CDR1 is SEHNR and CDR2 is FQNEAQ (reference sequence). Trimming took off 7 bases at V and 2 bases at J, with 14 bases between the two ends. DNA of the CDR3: TGTGCCAGCACCCTGTTGGGGGGTAACACTGAAGCTTTCTTT. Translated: CASTLLGGNTEAFF.

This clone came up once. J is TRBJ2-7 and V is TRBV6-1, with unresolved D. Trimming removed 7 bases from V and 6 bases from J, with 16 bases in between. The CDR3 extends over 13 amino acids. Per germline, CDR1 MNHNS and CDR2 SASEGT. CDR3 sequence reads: CASITYPPGEQYF. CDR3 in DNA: TGTGCCAGCATTACGTACCCTCCCGGCGAGCAGTACTTC.

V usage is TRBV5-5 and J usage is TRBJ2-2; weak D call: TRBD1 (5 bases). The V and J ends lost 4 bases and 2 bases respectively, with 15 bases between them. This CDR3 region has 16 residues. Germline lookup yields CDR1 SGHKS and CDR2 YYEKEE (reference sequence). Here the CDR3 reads CASSPFERGNTGELFF. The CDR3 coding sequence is TGTGCCAGCAGCCCCTTTGAAAGGGGTAACACCGGGGAGCTGTTTTTT.

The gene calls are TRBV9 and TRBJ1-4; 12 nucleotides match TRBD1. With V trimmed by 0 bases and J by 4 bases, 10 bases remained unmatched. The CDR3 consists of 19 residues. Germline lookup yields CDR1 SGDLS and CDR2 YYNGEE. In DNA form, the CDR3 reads TGTGCCAGCAGCGTAGGGGGACAGGGGGCCCAATTTATTAATGAAAAACTGTTTTTT. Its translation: CASSVGGQGAQFINEKLFF.